A selection of T cell receptor beta chains follows, all from one sample in a study of regulatory T cells in long-lasting Graves disease. TCRdb processed the multiplex PCR reads anew with MiXCR; each CDR3 protein has one entry. The table includes 550,000 or so distinct CDR3 sequences, around 13% detected once. Separately, the same data were catalogued under a study of T cells in Graves' hyperthyroidism and ophthalmopathy.

The source was peripheral blood mononuclear cells (PBMCs), collected at new diagnosis, from a patient treated with antithyroid drugs. The receptors shown here come from a woman aged 25 to 39 with Graves disease. The CDR3 runs from the conserved cysteine through the conserved F or W. A D gene is named only where the DNA matches it firmly. Not all rows give a size; the values are once, few, many and, for expanded clones, a class.

D	J	size	V	CDR3	DNA
.	TRBJ1-1	many	TRBV28	CASSLGGSRGTEAFF	TGTGCCAGCAGTCTTGGTGGATCGCGGGGAACTGAAGCTTTCTTT
.	TRBJ1-4	many	TRBV20-1	CSARDLEDATNEKLFF	TGCAGTGCTAGAGATTTAGAGGATGCAACTAATGAAAAACTGTTTTTT
TRBD1	TRBJ2-7	many	TRBV28	CASSTRDRGISYEQYF	TGTGCCAGCAGTACCCGGGACAGGGGAATCTCCTACGAGCAGTACTTC
.	TRBJ1-3	few	TRBV2	CASIEGLAFSGNTIYF	TGTGCCAGCATAGAAGGGCTTGCGTTCTCTGGAAACACCATATATTTT
.	TRBJ2-5	many	TRBV6-1	CASKEPGAAETQYF	TGTGCCAGCAAAGAACCGGGAGCGGCGGAGACCCAGTACTTC
.	TRBJ1-1	many	TRBV30	CAWSVAVGVAFF	TGTGCCTGGAGTGTAGCTGTGGGGGTGGCTTTCTTT
.	TRBJ2-3	few	TRBV20-1	CSANDRKRVSDTQYF	TGCAGTGCTAATGACAGGAAAAGGGTTTCAGATACGCAGTATTTT
TRBD2	TRBJ2-7	many	TRBV3-1	CASSQVILAPTYEQYF	TGTGCCAGCAGCCAAGTTATACTAGCGCCTACTTACGAGCAGTACTTC
.	TRBJ2-7	.	TRBV11-2	CASSSAFQFFGVSNEQYF	TGTGCCAGCAGCTCCGCCTTCCAATTTTTCGGGGTTTCCAACGAGCAGTACTTC
.	TRBJ2-7	many	TRBV19	CASKPGLFLSSYEQYF	TGTGCCAGTAAGCCGGGACTCTTTCTGAGCTCCTACGAGCAGTACTTC
.	TRBJ1-1	many	TRBV27	CASRGLSNTEAFF	TGTGCCAGTAGGGGACTGTCGAACACTGAAGCTTTCTTT
.	TRBJ2-2	many	TRBV11-2	CAIYTGELFF	TGTGCCATCTACACCGGGGAGCTGTTTTTT
.	TRBJ1-5	.	TRBV19	CASSAGANQPQHF	TGTGCCAGTAGTGCCGGGGCCAATCAGCCCCAGCATTTT
.	TRBJ2-7	many	TRBV6-1	CASRYQGLAGGSSYEQYF	TGTGCCAGCAGGTATCAGGGGCTAGCCGGGGGTAGCTCCTACGAGCAGTACTTC
.	TRBJ1-1	many	TRBV20-1	CSARGQYLEAFF	TGCAGTGCTAGAGGACAGTATCTTGAAGCTTTCTTT
.	TRBJ1-1	.	TRBV20-1	CSARVAGEAFF	TGCAGTGCTAGAGTCGCAGGAGAAGCTTTCTTT
TRBD1	TRBJ2-7	few	TRBV27	CASSSQRADREASYEQYF	TGTGCCAGCAGTTCCCAAAGGGCGGACAGGGAGGCTAGCTACGAGCAGTACTTC
TRBD1	TRBJ1-4	many	TRBV28	CASSFVTGGKEKLFF	TGTGCCAGCAGTTTCGTGACAGGGGGCAAAGAAAAACTGTTTTTT
TRBD2	TRBJ2-2	few	TRBV2	CASLGGRAIGEPFF	TGTGCCAGCCTGGGAGGGAGGGCCATCGGGGAGCCGTTTTTT
TRBD2	TRBJ2-1	few	TRBV3-1	CASSRGLAGEYNEQFF	TGTGCCAGCAGCCGGGGACTAGCGGGAGAATACAATGAGCAGTTCTTC
.	TRBJ2-7	many	TRBV10-1	CASSDPKLGVYEQYF	TGTGCCAGCAGTGATCCGAAACTCGGGGTTTACGAGCAGTACTTC
TRBD2	TRBJ2-2	many	TRBV5-5	CASSPYLASGSNTGELFF	TGTGCCAGCAGCCCCTATCTGGCTAGCGGGTCGAACACCGGGGAGCTGTTTTTT
TRBD1	TRBJ2-1	many	TRBV19	CASSRDSPYNEQFF	TGTGCCAGTAGCCGGGACAGTCCCTACAATGAGCAGTTCTTC
.	TRBJ1-1	many	TRBV11-1	CASSLVPLTKNTEAFF	TGTGCCAGCAGCTTAGTACCCCTAACGAAGAACACTGAAGCTTTCTTT
TRBD2	TRBJ2-7	many	TRBV28	CASSSPSGIIYEQYF	TGTGCCAGCAGTTCGCCTAGCGGGATCATCTACGAGCAGTACTTC
.	TRBJ2-7	many	TRBV6-2/TRBV6-3	CASSYRGQTYEQYF	TGTGCCAGCAGTTACCGGGGCCAAACCTACGAGCAGTACTTC
TRBD1	TRBJ2-2	many	TRBV5-5	CASSLGDRANTGELFF	TGTGCCAGCAGCTTGGGTGACAGGGCTAACACCGGGGAGCTGTTTTTT
.	TRBJ2-2	.	TRBV7-9	CASSLQDTGELFF	TGTGCCAGCAGCTTACAAGACACCGGGGAGCTGTTTTTT
TRBD1	TRBJ2-5	few	TRBV5-6	CASSSRDRGPETQYF	TGTGCCAGCAGCTCCCGGGACAGGGGGCCGGAGACCCAGTACTTC
.	TRBJ2-2	.	TRBV19	CASSIGVGLTAGELFF	TGTGCCAGTAGTATAGGAGTGGGGTTGACTGCCGGGGAGCTGTTTTTT
.	TRBJ2-3	.	TRBV2	CASSFSSGPDTQYF	TGTGCCAGCAGCTTTAGTTCAGGGCCAGATACGCAGTATTTT
.	TRBJ1-1	many	TRBV5-1	CASSFGQPNTEAFF	TGCGCCAGCAGCTTTGGACAGCCGAACACTGAAGCTTTCTTT
.	TRBJ2-1	many	TRBV7-2	CASSLFSRYNEQFF	TGTGCCAGCAGCTTATTTAGCAGGTACAATGAGCAGTTCTTC
TRBD2	TRBJ2-1	many	TRBV12-3/TRBV12-4	CASTKGLAGYNEQFF	TGTGCCAGCACCAAGGGACTAGCTGGCTACAATGAGCAGTTCTTC
.	TRBJ2-7	many	TRBV28	CASSYAGRSYEQYF	TGTGCCAGCAGTTACGCGGGACGCTCCTACGAGCAGTACTTC
TRBD1	TRBJ1-3	.	TRBV11-2	CASSLDRFSGNTIYF	TGTGCCAGCAGCTTGGACAGGTTCTCTGGAAACACCATATATTTT
.	TRBJ2-7	many	TRBV2	CASARDGVQNYEQYF	TGTGCCAGCGCCAGGGACGGGGTCCAAAACTACGAGCAGTACTTC
.	TRBJ1-3	many	TRBV11-3	CASSLNVGNTIYF	TGTGCCAGCAGCTTAAATGTGGGAAACACCATATATTTT
.	TRBJ2-7	many	TRBV27	CASSLTYNYEQYF	TGTGCCAGCAGTTTAACCTACAACTACGAGCAGTACTTC
.	TRBJ2-7	few	TRBV7-9	CASSLGGSRNYEQYF	TGTGCCAGCAGCTTAGGGGGATCCCGGAACTACGAGCAGTACTTC
.	TRBJ2-1	many	TRBV20-1	CSARDWQFYDNEQFF	TGCAGTGCTAGAGATTGGCAGTTCTACGACAATGAGCAGTTCTTC
.	TRBJ2-3	many	TRBV15	CATSRDPSATQYF	TGTGCCACCAGCAGAGATCCCAGCGCTACGCAGTATTTT